A selection of T cell receptor beta chains follows, all from one sample in a study of CXCR3-negative and CXCR3-positive naive CD8 T cells. After re-calling the 5' RACE reads, TCRdb lists one entry per CDR3 protein, DNA absent. With about 43,000 distinct CDR3 sequences in the sample, the ten largest clones hold roughly 14%. Sequencing used memory CD8+ T cells from blood. All receptors derive from a human donor in good health. Some clones in this sample may be carry-over from other donors' samples. CDR3s include the opening cysteine and the closing phenylalanine or tryptophan. The size field is filled for only some rows; it gives once, few, many or a size class.

V	J	size	CDR3
TRBV28	TRBJ1-1	.	CASSLSLNREDEAFF
TRBV7-3	TRBJ2-1	.	CASSRTVGPSGEQFF
TRBV27	TRBJ1-1	.	CASNPAGNTEAFF
TRBV19	TRBJ2-5	.	CASSGLTNTLQETQYF
TRBV29-1	TRBJ2-7	.	CSGRQGADEQYF
TRBV27	TRBJ1-5	.	CASSFLGDSNQPQHF
TRBV29-1	TRBJ2-3	.	CSAERGDTDTQYF
TRBV20-1	TRBJ2-7	.	CSASPARDNEQYF
TRBV29-1	TRBJ2-1	.	CSVEEQLKNEQFF
TRBV4-3	TRBJ2-3	.	CASSQDFSLDTQYF
TRBV5-1	TRBJ1-1	.	CASSGGQAETEAFF
TRBV12-3/TRBV12-4	TRBJ2-7	.	CASSEEGRKPGQGGEQYF
TRBV28	TRBJ2-4	.	CASSSLAFSSPLAKNIQYF
TRBV12-3/TRBV12-4	TRBJ2-3	.	CASSLDLGSTDTQYF
TRBV7-9	TRBJ1-1	.	CASSSPGATEAFF
TRBV28	TRBJ1-2	.	CASSFGESNYGYTF
TRBV12-3/TRBV12-4	TRBJ1-2	.	CASNLQGTYGYTF
TRBV2	TRBJ2-7	.	CASSELRDGDEQYF
TRBV15	TRBJ2-5	.	CATSTGRPSGRETQYF
TRBV4-1	TRBJ1-2	.	CASSQEVGQGVYYGYTF
TRBV7-9	TRBJ1-1	.	CASSESGEGDTEAFF
TRBV29-1	TRBJ2-1	.	CSVEDPGLEFYNEQFF
TRBV12-3/TRBV12-4	TRBJ1-1	.	CASKPDRPTEAFF
TRBV6-4	TRBJ2-6	medium-sized	CASSEEHSGANVLTF
TRBV29-1	TRBJ2-1	.	CSVVGGYNEQFF
TRBV9	TRBJ2-7	.	CASSAGQSSYEQYF
TRBV7-9	TRBJ1-1	.	CASGGVGTEAFF
TRBV29-1	TRBJ1-3	.	CSVEDPKTSLGNTIYF
TRBV6-2/TRBV6-3	TRBJ2-3	.	CASSYPGQGGPDTQYF
TRBV5-5	TRBJ1-1	.	CASSFSGTGAEAFF
TRBV29-1	TRBJ1-1	.	CSVTDRAGTEAFF
TRBV29-1	TRBJ1-2	.	CSVEGGNGYTF
TRBV25-1	TRBJ2-5	.	CASSGLGGQETQYF